This T cell receptor (beta chain) was sequenced in a study of blood T cell repertoires in COVID-19. Looking at the study overall: Samples came from the United States, Italy and Spain, spanning acute and convalescent COVID-19. In each case, the material was cDNA or gDNA derived from T cells, B-cell-depleted T cells, or PBMCs.

The CDR3 has 17 amino acids. With 1 base clipped from V and 7 bases from J, the junction kept 9 bases outside the gene matches. The germline gives CDR1 LNHDA, CDR2 SQIVND (reference sequence). In the source study's methods: Amplified reference gene primers provided the basis for estimating nucleated cell counts. Only in-frame clones appear in the TCRdb table, and some are missing; sequencing was by immunoSEQ multiplex PCR. That table furnishes V, J and clone size, whereas the DNA furnished D and trimming. This table has some 180,000 clones, 88% appearing once. This clone is a singleton in its sample. Sequencing was performed on peripheral blood. The chain combines TRBV19 with TRBJ2-2; 10 positions match TRBD1. The receptor was isolated from a man aged 50-60 years who had recovered from COVID-19. The CDR3 sequence is CASSIAATGGSSGELFF. The CDR3 coding sequence is TGTGCCAGTAGTATAGCCGCGACAGGGGGCTCAAGCGGGGAGCTGTTTTTT.